The source of this T cell receptor (beta chain) is a study of shared clonotypes between healthy human individuals (dated by TCRdb to between 2020 and 2021). Study-wide context: The cohort included three men and a couple of women between 18 and 49 years of age. For each donor, CD4 naive and CD4 memory were each given three plates, CD8 naive was given two plates, and CD8 memory was given one plate. Blood TCR repertoires of a handful of healthy adults were deeply sequenced to estimate repertoire size and the extent of clonotype sharing between individuals. Different laboratories and diverse techniques were used to prepare libraries and sequence TCR repertoires, to increase sequencing depth and limit assay-specific biases. Between about 0.94 and 8.9 billion PBMCs per donor were obtained by leukapheresis.

As to this clone: Which antigen it targets is not known. Within one base of it there is no much larger clone, and no base qualities were kept.

Overall study outcomes, separate from this receptor: Clonotypes shared by all four sorted-subset donors showed higher generation probabilities than non-shared clonotypes. Estimated clonotype richness was generally larger for naive than for memory subsets. Even with the large sequencing depth, rarefaction of the sorted-subset datasets indicated that sequencing was incomplete. When a few donors were compared, the shared fraction of clonotypes was about 5% for naive CD4, 3% to 4% for naive CD8, roughly 2.3% for memory CD4, and 0.35% to 0.4% for memory CD8. The genetic and exposure-history diversity represented was limited by the small number of donors. Based on pairwise subsampling, the degree of clonotype sharing among donors was expected to be affected by sequencing depth. Sampling was restricted to blood, and TCR repertoires in tissue are likely to differ from TCR repertoires in blood.

Including cysteine and phenylalanine, the CDR3 has 11 amino acids. CDR3 DNA only is kept here, 33 bases in frame from base 1. V lost 5 bases and J lost 5 bases; the stretch between them is 6 bases long. CDR1 and CDR2 are read off the germline V gene (reference sequence) as LNHDA and SQIVND. Using the deep immunoSEQ assay, TCR CDR3 regions were amplified from genomic DNA by multiplex PCR. For each cell subset, the extracted genomic DNA was distributed evenly across all wells of several immunoSEQ 96-well plates, and each plate served as one replicate. For sorted subsets, each replicate PCR was loaded with approximately 190 ng genomic DNA, equivalent to some 27,000 T cell genomes. The purified libraries were quantified using a Qubit 3.0 fluorometer, sized with a Bioanalyzer 2100, and then quantified again using the KAPA Library Quantification kit. A separate single-read 150-cycle Illumina NextSeq 550 flow cell was used to sequence each immunoSEQ 96-well plate. The paper's processing steps were these. Because only junctional sequences without quality scores were contained in the immunoSEQ output, filtering matching that applied to full-length reads could not be performed. Sequences were annotated with PyIR, a Python wrapper for IgBLAST v1.9, using IMGT germline references to assign V/J genes and CDR3. Reads were filtered out if the reads had weak V/J assignments (E-value above 1e-6), no CDR3, stop codons, out-of-frame junctions, or ambiguous translated residues. V3J clonotypes were defined as sequences sharing the same inferred V gene, J gene, and CDR3 amino acid sequence. Percentage overlap between repertoires was computed as shared unique clonotypes divided by the size of the smaller repertoire. Repertoire richness was assessed with RTK rarefaction, the Chao1 estimator, and Recon v2.1 estimates of unobserved clonotypes. For all TCRbeta clonotypes obtained by the gDNA method from several donors, generation probabilities were computed with OLGA. This immuneACCESS table, as held by TCRdb, lists in-frame sequences with V and J called but not all clones. Of the missing ones, under half trace to an unresolved V gene in checked studies; the others have no known cause. The D gene and trimming were derived from the DNA, and the V and J assignments and clone size from that table. In this sample the table shows about 1 million clones, 75% of which occur a single time. The ten biggest clones cover 1.5% of the sample.

Donors were healthy HIV-negative adults with no recently reported acute infections or vaccinations. All donors were Caucasian adults living in Nashville, Tennessee, USA. CD4+ T cells were enriched by magnetic negative selection; naive cells were then positively selected on CD45RA, and the negative fraction formed the memory subset. Blood was collected by leukapheresis, and PBMCs were isolated by Ficoll-Histopaque density gradient centrifugation and then cryopreserved in liquid nitrogen vapor phase. Analytical flow cytometry was used to check the purity and quantity of every magnetically sorted T cell population. From each sorted fraction, genomic DNA was isolated and quantified by UV absorbance on a Nanodrop 2000c.

The chain couples TRBV19 to TRBJ1-1, with the D gene not confidently named. The sequenced sample consisted of memory CD4+ T cells sorted from blood. The cell subset or site label, read with the paper, signifies: CD45RA-negative fraction. The source of this sequence is a man aged 18 to 30 in good health. The CDR3 reads CASSPRTEAFF. The nucleotide sequence reads TGTGCCAGTAGTCCTAGGACTGAAGCTTTCTTT.